The present T cell receptor beta chain was sequenced within a study of T-cell reconstitution after alpha-beta-depleted transplantation in children. It was with unique molecular identifiers that the TCRbeta library was prepared. TCRdb re-called the PCR reads through MiXCR, storing one row per CDR3 protein. The sample lists under 300,000 distinct CDR3 sequences; 11% were seen once. The junction had 7 bases not matched to a gene; V was cut back by 0 bases and J by 2 bases. Germline CDR1 DFQATT, CDR2 SNEGSKA (reference sequence). The CDR3 is made up of 16 amino acids. There are many counts of this clonotype.

The chain carries TRBV20-1 and TRBJ2-1, with 7 bases matching TRBD2. This receptor was identified in a male patient between 2 and 15 years old who had a stem cell transplant for chronic granulomatous disease, so the T cells may come from the graft donor. The starting material was peripheral blood, obtained 180 days after TCRalphabeta/CD19-depleted stem cell transplant. The DNA of the CDR3 is TGCAGTGCTAGAGATGGGAGACTAGCCCCCTACAATGAGCAGTTCTTC. Translating it yields CSARDGRLAPYNEQFF.